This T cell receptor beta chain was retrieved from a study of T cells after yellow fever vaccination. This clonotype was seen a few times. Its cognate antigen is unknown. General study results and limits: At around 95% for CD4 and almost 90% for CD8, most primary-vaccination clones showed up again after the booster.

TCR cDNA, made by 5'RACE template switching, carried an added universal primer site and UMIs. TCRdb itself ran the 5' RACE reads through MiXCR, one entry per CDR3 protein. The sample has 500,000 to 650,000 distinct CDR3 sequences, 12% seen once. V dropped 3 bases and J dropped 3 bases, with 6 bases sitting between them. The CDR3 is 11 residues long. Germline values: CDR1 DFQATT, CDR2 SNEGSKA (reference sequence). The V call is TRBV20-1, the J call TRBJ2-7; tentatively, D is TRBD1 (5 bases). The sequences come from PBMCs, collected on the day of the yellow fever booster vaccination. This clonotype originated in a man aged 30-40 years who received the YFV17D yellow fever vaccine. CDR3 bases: TGCAGTGCTAGGGACATCTACGAGCAGTACTTC. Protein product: CSARDIYEQYF.